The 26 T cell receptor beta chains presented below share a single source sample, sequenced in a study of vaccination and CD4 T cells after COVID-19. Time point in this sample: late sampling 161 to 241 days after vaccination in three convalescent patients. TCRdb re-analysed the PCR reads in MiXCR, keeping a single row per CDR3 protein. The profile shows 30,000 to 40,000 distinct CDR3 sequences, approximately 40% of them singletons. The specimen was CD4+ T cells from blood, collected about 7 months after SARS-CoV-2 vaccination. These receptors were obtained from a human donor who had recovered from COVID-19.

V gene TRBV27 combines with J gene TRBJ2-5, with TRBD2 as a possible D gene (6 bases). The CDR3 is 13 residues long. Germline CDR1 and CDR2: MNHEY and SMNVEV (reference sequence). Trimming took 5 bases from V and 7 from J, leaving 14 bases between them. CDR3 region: CASSAGRLGTQYF. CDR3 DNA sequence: TGTGCCAGCAGTGCGGGGCGGCTAGGGACCCAGTACTTC.

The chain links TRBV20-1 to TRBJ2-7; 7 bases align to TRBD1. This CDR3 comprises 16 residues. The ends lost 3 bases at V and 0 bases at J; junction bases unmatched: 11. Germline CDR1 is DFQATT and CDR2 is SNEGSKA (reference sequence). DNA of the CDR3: TGCAGTGCTAGGGCACGGGGACAGACTATCTCCTACGAGCAGTACTTC. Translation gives CSARARGQTISYEQYF.

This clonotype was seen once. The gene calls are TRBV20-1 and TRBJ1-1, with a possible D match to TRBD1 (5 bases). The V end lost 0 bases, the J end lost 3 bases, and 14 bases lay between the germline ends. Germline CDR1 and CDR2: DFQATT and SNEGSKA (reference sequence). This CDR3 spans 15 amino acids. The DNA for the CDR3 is TGCAGTGCTAGAGATCCTCGGGGGAGGGACACTGAAGCTTTCTTT. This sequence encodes CSARDPRGRDTEAFF.

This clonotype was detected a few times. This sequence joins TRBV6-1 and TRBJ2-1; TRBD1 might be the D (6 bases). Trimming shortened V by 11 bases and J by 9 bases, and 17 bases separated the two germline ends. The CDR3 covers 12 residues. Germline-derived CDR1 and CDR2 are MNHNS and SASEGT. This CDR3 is CASNRVFGEQFF. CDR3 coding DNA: TGTGCCTCAAACAGGGTTTTTGGTGAGCAGTTCTTC.

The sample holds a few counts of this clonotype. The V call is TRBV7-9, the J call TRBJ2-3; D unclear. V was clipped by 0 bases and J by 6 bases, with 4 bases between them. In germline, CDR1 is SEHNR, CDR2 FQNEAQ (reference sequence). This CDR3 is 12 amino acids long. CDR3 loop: CASSLAADTQYF. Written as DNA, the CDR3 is TGTGCCAGCAGCTTAGCAGCGGATACGCAGTATTTT.

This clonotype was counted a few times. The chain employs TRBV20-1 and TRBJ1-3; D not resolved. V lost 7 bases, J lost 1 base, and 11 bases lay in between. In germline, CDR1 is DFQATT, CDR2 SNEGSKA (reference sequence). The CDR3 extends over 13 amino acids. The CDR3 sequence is CSVFRGSGNTIYF. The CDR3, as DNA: TGCAGTGTGTTCAGAGGATCTGGAAACACCATATATTTT.

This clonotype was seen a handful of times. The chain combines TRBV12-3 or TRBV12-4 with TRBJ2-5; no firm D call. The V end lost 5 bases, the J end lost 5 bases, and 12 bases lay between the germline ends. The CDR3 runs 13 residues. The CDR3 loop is CASSVASSETQYF. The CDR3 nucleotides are TGTGCCAGCAGTGTGGCGTCATCGGAGACCCAGTACTTC.

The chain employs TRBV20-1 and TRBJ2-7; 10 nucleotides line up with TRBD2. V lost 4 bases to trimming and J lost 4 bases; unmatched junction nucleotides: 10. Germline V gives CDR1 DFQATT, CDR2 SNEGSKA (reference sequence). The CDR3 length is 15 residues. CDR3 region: CSAKIIGLAEYEQYF. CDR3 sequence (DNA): TGCAGTGCTAAAATTATCGGACTAGCGGAATACGAGCAGTACTTC.

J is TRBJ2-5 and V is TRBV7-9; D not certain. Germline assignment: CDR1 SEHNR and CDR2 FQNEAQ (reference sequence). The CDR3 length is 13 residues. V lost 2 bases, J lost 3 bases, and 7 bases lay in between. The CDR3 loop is CASSLPPEETQYF. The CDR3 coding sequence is TGTGCCAGCAGCTTACCCCCCGAAGAGACCCAGTACTTC.

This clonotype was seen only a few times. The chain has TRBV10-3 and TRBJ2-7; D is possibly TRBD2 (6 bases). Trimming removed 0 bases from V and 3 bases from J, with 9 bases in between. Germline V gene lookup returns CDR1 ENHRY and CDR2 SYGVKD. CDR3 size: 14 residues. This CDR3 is CAISESGGIYEQYF. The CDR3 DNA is TGTGCCATCAGTGAGTCGGGGGGAATCTACGAGCAGTACTTC.

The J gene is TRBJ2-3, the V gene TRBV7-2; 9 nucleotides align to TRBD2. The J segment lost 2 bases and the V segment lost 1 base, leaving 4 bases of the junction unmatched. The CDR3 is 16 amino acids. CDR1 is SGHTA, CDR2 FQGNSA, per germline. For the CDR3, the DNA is TGTGCCAGCAGCTTAGTTAGCGGGAGAGTCACAGATACGCAGTATTTT. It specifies CASSLVSGRVTDTQYF.

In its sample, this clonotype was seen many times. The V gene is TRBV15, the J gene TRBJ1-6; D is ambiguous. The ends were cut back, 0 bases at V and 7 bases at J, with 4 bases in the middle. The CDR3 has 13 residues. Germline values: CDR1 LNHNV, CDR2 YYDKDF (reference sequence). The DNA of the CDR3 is TGTGCCACCAGCAGAGATAGAAATTCACCCCTCCACTTT. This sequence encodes CATSRDRNSPLHF.

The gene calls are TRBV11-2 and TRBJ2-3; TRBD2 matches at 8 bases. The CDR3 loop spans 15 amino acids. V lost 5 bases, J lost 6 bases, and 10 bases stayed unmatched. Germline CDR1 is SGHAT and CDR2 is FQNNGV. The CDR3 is CASSNFREGLDTQYF. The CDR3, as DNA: TGTGCCAGCAGCAACTTCCGGGAGGGCCTCGATACGCAGTATTTT.

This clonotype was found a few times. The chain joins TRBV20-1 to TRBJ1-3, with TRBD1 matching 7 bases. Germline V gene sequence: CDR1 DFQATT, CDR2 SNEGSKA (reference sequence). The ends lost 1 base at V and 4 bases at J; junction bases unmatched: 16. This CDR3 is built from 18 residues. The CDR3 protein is CSARAPYGDRAAGNTIYF. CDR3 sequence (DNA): TGCAGTGCTAGAGCCCCCTACGGAGACAGGGCGGCAGGAAACACCATATATTTT.

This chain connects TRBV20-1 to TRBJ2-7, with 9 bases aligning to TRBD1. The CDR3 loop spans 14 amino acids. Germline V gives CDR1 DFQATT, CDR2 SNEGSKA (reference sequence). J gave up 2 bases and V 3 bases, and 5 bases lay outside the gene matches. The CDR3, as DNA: TGCAGTGCTAGTGTAGGACAGGGGCCCTACGAGCAGTACTTC. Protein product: CSASVGQGPYEQYF.

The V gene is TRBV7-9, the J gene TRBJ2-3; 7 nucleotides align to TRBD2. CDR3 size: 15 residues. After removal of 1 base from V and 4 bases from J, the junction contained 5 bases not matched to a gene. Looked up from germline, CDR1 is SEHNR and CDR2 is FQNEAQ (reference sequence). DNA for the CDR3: TGTGCCAGCAGCTTAGAGACTAGCCGGGCAGATACGCAGTATTTT. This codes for CASSLETSRADTQYF.

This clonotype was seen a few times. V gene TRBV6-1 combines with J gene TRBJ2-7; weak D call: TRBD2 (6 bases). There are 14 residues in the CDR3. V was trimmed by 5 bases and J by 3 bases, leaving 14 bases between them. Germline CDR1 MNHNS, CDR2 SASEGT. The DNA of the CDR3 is TGTGCCAGCAGTCCCGGGACTGCCTACTACGAGCAGTACTTC. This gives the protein CASSPGTAYYEQYF.

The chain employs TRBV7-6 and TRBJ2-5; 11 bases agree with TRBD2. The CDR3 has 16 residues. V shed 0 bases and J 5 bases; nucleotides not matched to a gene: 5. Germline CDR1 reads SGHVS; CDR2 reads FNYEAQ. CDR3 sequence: CASSLALAGVLETQYF. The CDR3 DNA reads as TGTGCCAGCAGCTTAGCACTAGCGGGAGTCTTGGAGACCCAGTACTTC.

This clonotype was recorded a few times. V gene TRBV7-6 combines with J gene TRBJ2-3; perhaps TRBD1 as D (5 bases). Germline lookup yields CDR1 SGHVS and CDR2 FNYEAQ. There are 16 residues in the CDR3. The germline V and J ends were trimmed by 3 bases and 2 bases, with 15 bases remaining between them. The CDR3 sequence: CASSFRGPLDTDTQYF. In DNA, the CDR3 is TGTGCCAGCAGCTTTAGGGGCCCACTCGACACAGATACGCAGTATTTT.

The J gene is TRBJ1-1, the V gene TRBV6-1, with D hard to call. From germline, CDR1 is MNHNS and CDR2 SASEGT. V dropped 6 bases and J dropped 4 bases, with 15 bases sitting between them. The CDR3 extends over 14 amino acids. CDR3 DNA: TGTGCCAGCAGCCTGGGGTTTGGTAGCACTGAAGCTTTCTTT. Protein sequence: CASSLGFGSTEAFF.

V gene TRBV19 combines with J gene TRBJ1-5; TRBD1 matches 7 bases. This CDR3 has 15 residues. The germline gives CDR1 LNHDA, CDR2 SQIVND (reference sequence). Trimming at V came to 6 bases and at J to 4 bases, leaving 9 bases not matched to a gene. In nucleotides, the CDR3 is TGTGCCAGTAGGCTTGAGGGGGCGATTAATCAGCCCCAGCATTTT. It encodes CASRLEGAINQPQHF.

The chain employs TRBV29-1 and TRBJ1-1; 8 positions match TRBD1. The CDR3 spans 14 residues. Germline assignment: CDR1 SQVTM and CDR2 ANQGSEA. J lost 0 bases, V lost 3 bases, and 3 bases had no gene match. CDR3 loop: CSVEQGAVNTEAFF. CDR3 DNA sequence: TGCAGCGTTGAGCAGGGGGCCGTGAACACTGAAGCTTTCTTT.

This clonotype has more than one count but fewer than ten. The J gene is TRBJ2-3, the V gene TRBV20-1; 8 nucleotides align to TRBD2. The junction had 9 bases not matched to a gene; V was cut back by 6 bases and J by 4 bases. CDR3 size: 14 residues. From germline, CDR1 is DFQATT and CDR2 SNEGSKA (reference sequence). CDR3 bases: TGCAGTGCCCAAAGCGGGAGACCCCCAGATACGCAGTATTTT. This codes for CSAQSGRPPDTQYF.

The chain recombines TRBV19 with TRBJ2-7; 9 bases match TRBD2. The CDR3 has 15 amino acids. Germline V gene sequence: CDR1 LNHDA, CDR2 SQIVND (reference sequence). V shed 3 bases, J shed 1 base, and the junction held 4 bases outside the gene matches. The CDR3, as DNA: TGTGCCAGTAGTATCAGCCTAGCGGGGTCCTACGAGCAGTACTTC. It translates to CASSISLAGSYEQYF.

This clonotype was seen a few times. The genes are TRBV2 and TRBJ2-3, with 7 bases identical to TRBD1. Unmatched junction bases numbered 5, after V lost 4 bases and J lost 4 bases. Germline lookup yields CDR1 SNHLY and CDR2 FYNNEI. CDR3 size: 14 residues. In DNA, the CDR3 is TGTGCCAGCAGTGTACAGGGGAATCCAGATACGCAGTATTTT. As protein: CASSVQGNPDTQYF.

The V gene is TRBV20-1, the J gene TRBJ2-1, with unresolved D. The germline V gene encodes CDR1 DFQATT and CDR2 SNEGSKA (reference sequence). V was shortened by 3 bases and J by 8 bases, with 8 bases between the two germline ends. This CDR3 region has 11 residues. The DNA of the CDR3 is TGCAGTGCTAGCGTAGCCGATGAGCAGTTCTTC. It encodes CSASVADEQFF.